These 24 T cell receptor beta chains were all obtained from the same sample, sequenced in a study of T cells after yellow fever vaccination. TCRdb ran MiXCR on the 5' RACE reads and lists one entry per CDR3 protein. This table has some 110,000 distinct CDR3 sequences, about 6.8% appearing once. The sequenced sample was CD4+ T cells sorted from PBMCs, obtained approximately 47 days after the first yellow fever vaccination. Every receptor here comes from a man younger than 30 who received the YFV17D yellow fever vaccine.

In its sample, this clonotype was seen many times. This sequence joins TRBV20-1 and TRBJ2-7, with D perhaps matching TRBD1 (6 bases). The CDR3 is 13 residues long. Germline V gene lookup returns CDR1 DFQATT and CDR2 SNEGSKA (reference sequence). The V and J ends lost 2 bases and 6 bases respectively, with 14 bases between them. The CDR3 DNA reads as TGCAGTGCTAGACAAGGCGGCAGGGGCGAGCAGTACTTC. This translates into CSARQGGRGEQYF.

Ten or more counts support this clonotype. The chain employs TRBV6-2 or TRBV6-3 and TRBJ1-5; perhaps TRBD1 as D (6 bases). The length of the CDR3 is 16 residues. V gave up 2 bases and J gave up 4 bases, with 15 bases separating them. CDR1 is MNHEY, CDR2 SVGEGT, per germline. The CDR3: CASSYGPAGANQPQHF. CDR3 nucleotides: TGTGCCAGCAGTTACGGCCCCGCGGGGGCGAATCAGCCCCAGCATTTT.

The V call is TRBV29-1, the J call TRBJ1-2; weak D call: TRBD1 (6 bases). V dropped 7 bases and J dropped 7 bases, with 16 bases sitting between them. Looked up from germline, CDR1 is SQVTM and CDR2 is ANQGSEA. The length of the CDR3 is 12 residues. CDR3 nucleotides: TGCAGCGGAACCACAGGGAACGGTGGCTACACCTTC. This codes for CSGTTGNGGYTF. Looking up the rest from reference TRBV29-1 and TRBJ1-2 gives the full variable domain: SAVISQKPSRDICQRGTSLTIQCQVDSQVTMMFWYRQQPGQSLTLIATANQGSEATYESGFVIDKFPISRPNLTFSTLTVSNMSPEDSSIYLCSGTTGNGGYTFGSGTRLTVV.

This clonotype occurred many times. The chain couples TRBV7-6 to TRBJ2-2; D remains ambiguous. The V gene's germline CDR1 is SGHVS and CDR2 FNYEAQ. V lost 0 bases and J lost 5, with 13 bases in between. The CDR3 is 16 residues long. CDR3 sequence reads: CASSLAAPVGTGELFF. CDR3 sequence (DNA): TGTGCCAGCAGCTTAGCCGCACCAGTGGGAACCGGGGAGCTGTTTTTT.

In its sample, this clonotype was seen many times. The chain carries TRBV20-1 and TRBJ2-1; no clear D gene. CDR1 and CDR2 (germline): DFQATT, SNEGSKA (reference sequence). This CDR3 region has 12 residues. V lost 0 bases to trimming and J lost 5 bases, with 5 bases between them. CDR3 bases: TGCAGTGCTAGAGATTTCGACAATGAGCAGTTCTTC. It is translated as CSARDFDNEQFF.

This clonotype was seen many times. The chain employs TRBV20-1 and TRBJ2-1; 9 bases are a match to TRBD2. Trimming took 6 bases from V and 2 from J; bases not matched to a gene: 5. The germline CDR1 and CDR2 sequences are DFQATT and SNEGSKA (reference sequence). CDR3 length: 14 amino acids. The CDR3 spells CSASTSGPYNEQFF. CDR3 in DNA: TGCAGTGCCTCTACTAGCGGGCCCTACAATGAGCAGTTCTTC.

There are many counts of this clonotype. The V call is TRBV18, the J call TRBJ1-5, with 7 positions matching TRBD1. Trimming removed 6 bases from V and 2 bases from J; junction bases left unmatched: 13. This CDR3 contains 17 residues. The germline V gene has CDR1 KGHSH and CDR2 LQKENI. CDR3 sequence reads: CASSLINSGTGNQPQHF. In DNA form, the CDR3 reads TGTGCCAGCTCGCTAATCAACTCCGGGACAGGCAATCAGCCCCAGCATTTT.

The chain employs TRBV6-5 and TRBJ1-4; 8 nucleotides align to TRBD1. Germline CDR1 reads MNHEY; CDR2 reads SVGAGI. J gave up 4 bases and V 6 bases, and 4 bases lay outside the gene matches. CDR3 length: 14 residues. As DNA, the CDR3 is TGTGCCAGCAGCCAGACAGGGGTTAATGAAAAACTGTTTTTT. It yields the protein CASSQTGVNEKLFF.

The table lists this clonotype with many counts. This chain uses TRBV12-3 or TRBV12-4 with TRBJ2-3; D is perhaps TRBD1 (6 bases). This CDR3 spans 15 amino acids. Between the trimmed V and J ends, which lost 4 bases and 4 bases, there was a span of 15 bases. CDR3 DNA: TGTGCCAGCAGTTCTAGCAGGGGTGAGGCAGATACGCAGTATTTT. This sequence encodes CASSSSRGEADTQYF.

This clonotype has a handful of counts. This rearrangement joins TRBV3-1 to TRBJ2-5; D unclear. CDR1 is LGHDT and CDR2 is YNNKEL in the germline V gene (reference sequence). The CDR3 contains 15 residues. Trimming removed 3 bases at V and 2 bases at J, with 13 bases between. The CDR3 DNA is TGTGCCAGCAGCCATTCCTGGCAGACTCAAGAGACCCAGTACTTC. Translation gives CASSHSWQTQETQYF.

There are a few counts of this clonotype. The chain combines TRBV11-2 with TRBJ2-5; 11 bases agree with TRBD2. The CDR3 sequence is 20 residues long. Per germline, CDR1 SGHAT and CDR2 FQNNGV. With 6 bases clipped from V and 6 bases from J, the junction kept 24 bases outside the gene matches. CDR3 in DNA: TGTGCCAGCAGTCTCTTGGGACAGGGCGCTAGCGGGGGGTTTCTTCAGACCCAGTACTTC. It translates to CASSLLGQGASGGFLQTQYF.

This clonotype was detected ten times or more. V usage is TRBV5-4 and J usage is TRBJ2-5; 7 bases fit TRBD2. Trimming took 3 bases from V and 5 from J; bases not matched to a gene: 4. Looked up from germline, CDR1 is SGHNT and CDR2 is YYREEE (reference sequence). This CDR3 spans 13 amino acids. The CDR3 sequence: CASSWSGRETQYF. The CDR3, as DNA: TGTGCCAGCAGCTGGTCCGGGAGGGAGACCCAGTACTTC.

This clonotype was seen only a few times. This chain connects TRBV19 to TRBJ2-7; a weak D match, TRBD1 (6 bases). Trimming cost V 5 bases and J 6 bases, with 17 bases left between them. The germline gives CDR1 LNHDA, CDR2 SQIVND (reference sequence). The CDR3 extends over 14 amino acids. The CDR3 is CASSVQGWGLEQYF. For the CDR3, the DNA is TGTGCCAGTAGTGTGCAGGGATGGGGGCTCGAGCAGTACTTC.

This clonotype was counted ten times or more. The chain links TRBV11-2 to TRBJ2-4, with 9 bases that match TRBD1. In germline, CDR1 is SGHAT, CDR2 FQNNGV. The CDR3 sequence is 17 residues long. V shed 4 bases, J shed 1 base, and the junction held 8 bases outside the gene matches. Written as DNA, the CDR3 is TGTGCCAGCAGCTCCGTTAAGGACAGGGGTGCCAAAAACATTCAGTACTTC. It codes for CASSSVKDRGAKNIQYF.

This clonotype was counted at least ten times. The chain recombines TRBV5-1 with TRBJ2-2; TRBD1 matches at 9 bases. This CDR3 spans 18 amino acids. CDR1 is SGHRS, CDR2 YFSETQ, per germline. Trimming at V came to 3 bases and at J to 4 bases, leaving 13 bases not matched to a gene. The CDR3 reads CASSSRPGQGQITGELFF. The DNA for the CDR3 is TGCGCCAGCAGCTCGCGCCCGGGACAGGGTCAAATCACCGGGGAGCTGTTTTTT.

This clonotype was detected ten times or more. CDR3 sequence: CSATHFRGNTEAFF. CDR3 nucleotides: TGCAGTGCTACCCACTTCCGGGGGAACACTGAAGCTTTCTTT. This chain uses TRBV20-1 with TRBJ1-1; D is undetermined. Germline V gene data show CDR1 as DFQATT and CDR2 as SNEGSKA (reference sequence). V lost 4 bases, J lost 1 base, and 13 bases lay in between. CDR3 size: 14 residues.

This clonotype has ten or more counts. The J gene is TRBJ1-1, the V gene TRBV20-1, with 7 bases identical to TRBD1. Losses at the gene ends were 3 bases for V and 5 bases for J; bases not matched to a gene: 3. Germline CDR1 and CDR2: DFQATT and SNEGSKA (reference sequence). This CDR3 is built from 12 residues. CDR3 nucleotide sequence: TGCAGTGCTAGGGCAGGGGGTACTGAAGCTTTCTTT. It yields the protein CSARAGGTEAFF.

About this clonotype: A much more abundant neighbour one base away suggests this may be a read error. The genes are TRBV18 and TRBJ1-4; tentatively, D is TRBD1 (5 bases). This CDR3 comprises 16 residues. The V end lost 3 bases, the J end lost 5 bases, and 16 bases lay between the germline ends. CDR1 is KGHSH and CDR2 is LQKENI in the germline V gene. This chain's CDR3 is CASSPTYPGPNEKLFF. Written as DNA, the CDR3 is TGTGCCAGCTCACCCACCTACCCGGGGCCCAATGAAAAACTGTTTTTT.

Many counts were recorded for this clonotype. The V and J genes are TRBV18 and TRBJ1-2; TRBD1 matches at 7 bases. The CDR3 has 13 amino acids. CDR1 and CDR2 from the germline V gene are KGHSH and LQKENI. Losses at the gene ends were 4 bases for V and 5 bases for J; bases not matched to a gene: 4. The CDR3 nucleotides read TGTGCCAGCTCACTCCCGACAGGGTATGGCTACACCTTC. Its protein is CASSLPTGYGYTF.

Worth noting for this clonotype: It may be a read error: a sequence one base away is much more abundant. V usage is TRBV5-1 and J usage is TRBJ1-1; the D is unclear. This CDR3 contains 14 residues. Germline assignment: CDR1 SGHRS and CDR2 YFSETQ. Trimming took 7 bases from V and 4 from J, leaving 17 bases between them. The CDR3 region has the DNA TGCGCCAGCGGACCGGCGGGGATCAGCACTGAAGCTTTCTTT. It is translated as CASGPAGISTEAFF. The entire variable domain, with the rest obtained from reference TRBV5-1 and TRBJ1-1, is as follows: KAGVTQTPRYLIKTRGQQVTLSCSPISGHRSVSWYQQTPGQGLQFLFEYFSETQRNKGNFPGRFSGRQFSNSRSEMNVSTLELGDSALYLCASGPAGISTEAFFGQGTRLTVV.

The table lists this clonotype with many counts. The rearrangement joins TRBV11-2 to TRBJ2-1, with D maybe TRBD2 (5 bases). Per the germline V gene, CDR1 is SGHAT and CDR2 is FQNNGV. The CDR3 covers 14 residues. The ends were cut back, 5 bases at V and 12 bases at J, with 20 bases in the middle. The chain's CDR3 is CASSPKSTGSLQFF. The CDR3 coding sequence is TGTGCCAGCAGCCCAAAGTCGACGGGGAGTTTGCAGTTCTTC.

The chain is built from TRBV27 and TRBJ1-2, with TRBD1 matching 7 bases. Germline CDR1 is MNHEY and CDR2 is SMNVEV (reference sequence). The CDR3 has 14 amino acids. V gave up 5 bases and J gave up 7 bases; unmatched junction bases: 10. The CDR3: CASSRDSLLFGYTF. The DNA of the CDR3 is TGTGCCAGCAGTCGGGACAGCCTCCTATTTGGCTACACCTTC.

This clonotype was observed at least ten times. V and J are TRBV4-3 and TRBJ2-5; 8 bases line up with TRBD1. Germline V lookup: CDR1 LGHNA, CDR2 YSLEER. CDR3 length: 15 residues. Unmatched junction bases numbered 5, after V lost 3 bases and J lost 2 bases. The CDR3 reads CASSHDRGPQETQYF. CDR3 DNA sequence: TGCGCCAGCAGCCATGACAGGGGACCACAAGAGACCCAGTACTTC.

Ten or more counts support this clonotype. The chain employs TRBV6-6 and TRBJ2-5, with D possibly being TRBD1 or TRBD2 (5 bases each). Deletions cut 6 bases from V and 4 bases from J, with 6 bases between. The CDR3 consists of 11 residues. The germline V gene has CDR1 MNHNY and CDR2 SVGAGI (reference sequence). CDR3 region: CASRGTETQYF. CDR3 nucleotide sequence: TGTGCCAGCAGGGGGACAGAGACCCAGTACTTC.